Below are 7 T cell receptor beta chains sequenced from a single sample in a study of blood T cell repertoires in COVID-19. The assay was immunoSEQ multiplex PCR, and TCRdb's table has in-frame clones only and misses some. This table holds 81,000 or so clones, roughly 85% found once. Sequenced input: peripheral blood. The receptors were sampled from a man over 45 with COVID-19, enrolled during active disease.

The CDR3 is CASIVDSLSIVVEQFF. CDR3 sequence (DNA): TGTGCCAGCATCGTGGACAGCCTGTCAATTGTCGTTGAGCAGTTCTTC. This chain links TRBV5-8 with TRBJ2-1, with D tentatively TRBD1 (6 bases). V lost 6 bases and J 9 bases, leaving 25 bases between the germline ends. CDR3 length equals 16 residues. Germline V CDR1 and CDR2: SGHTS, YDEGEE.

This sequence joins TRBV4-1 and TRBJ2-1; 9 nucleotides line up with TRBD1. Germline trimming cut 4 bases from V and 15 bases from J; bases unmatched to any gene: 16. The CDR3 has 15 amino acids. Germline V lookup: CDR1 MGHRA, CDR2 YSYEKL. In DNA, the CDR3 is TGCGCCAGCAGCCCCGCACCGGGACAGGGAAAACGACGGTTCTTC. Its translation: CASSPAPGQGKRRFF.

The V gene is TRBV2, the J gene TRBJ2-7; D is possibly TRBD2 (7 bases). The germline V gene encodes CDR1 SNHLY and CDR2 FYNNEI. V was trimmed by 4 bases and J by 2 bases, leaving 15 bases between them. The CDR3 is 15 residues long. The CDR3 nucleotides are TGTGCCAGCAGTGCGGGGGGCTCCAGCCCCTACGAGCAGTACTTC. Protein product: CASSAGGSSPYEQYF. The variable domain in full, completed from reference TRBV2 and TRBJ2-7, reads EPEVTQTPSHQVTQMGQEVILRCVPISNHLYFYWYRQILGQKVEFLVSFYNNEISEKSEIFDDQFSVERPDGSNFTLKIRSTKLEDSAMYFCASSAGGSSPYEQYFGPGTRLTVT.

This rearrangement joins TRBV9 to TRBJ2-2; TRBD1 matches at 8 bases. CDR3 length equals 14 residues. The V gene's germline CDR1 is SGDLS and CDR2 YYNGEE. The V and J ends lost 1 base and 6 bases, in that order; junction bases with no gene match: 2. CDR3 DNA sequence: TGTGCCAGCAGCGTAAGGGGACAGGCCGGGGAGCTGTTTTTT. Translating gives CASSVRGQAGELFF.

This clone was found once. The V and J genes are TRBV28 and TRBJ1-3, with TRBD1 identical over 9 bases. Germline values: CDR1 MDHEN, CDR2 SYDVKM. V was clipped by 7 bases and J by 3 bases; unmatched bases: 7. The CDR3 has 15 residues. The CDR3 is CASINGTGFGNTIYF. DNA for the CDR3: TGTGCCAGCATCAACGGGACAGGGTTTGGAAACACCATATATTTT.

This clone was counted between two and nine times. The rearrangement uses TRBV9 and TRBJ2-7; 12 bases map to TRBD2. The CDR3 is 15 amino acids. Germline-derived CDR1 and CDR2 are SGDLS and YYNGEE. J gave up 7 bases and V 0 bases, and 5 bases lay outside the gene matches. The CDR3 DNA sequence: TGTGCCAGCAGCGTAGAGACTAGCGGGAGCCCTGAGCAGTACTTC. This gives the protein CASSVETSGSPEQYF.

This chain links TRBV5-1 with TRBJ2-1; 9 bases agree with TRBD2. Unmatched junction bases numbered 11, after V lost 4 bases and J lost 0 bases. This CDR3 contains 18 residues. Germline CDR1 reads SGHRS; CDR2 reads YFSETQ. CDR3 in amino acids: CASSPRTSAMSSYNEQFF. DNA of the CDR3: TGCGCCAGCAGCCCAAGGACTAGCGCTATGAGCTCCTACAATGAGCAGTTCTTC. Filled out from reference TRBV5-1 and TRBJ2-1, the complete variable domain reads KAGVTQTPRYLIKTRGQQVTLSCSPISGHRSVSWYQQTPGQGLQFLFEYFSETQRNKGNFPGRFSGRQFSNSRSEMNVSTLELGDSALYLCASSPRTSAMSSYNEQFFGPGTRLTVL.